This entry lists 17 T cell receptor beta chains sequenced from one sample in a study of regulatory T cells in long-lasting Graves disease. Construction of the TCR beta libraries employed iRepertoire HTBI primers in conjunction with Arm-PCR of CDR3 regions. TCRdb analysed the multiplex PCR reads with MiXCR anew, one entry per CDR3 protein. The sample contains under 450,000 distinct CDR3 sequences, 23% of which appear only once. Stated time point: persistent/refractory GD, antithyroid drugs over 5 years with positive TRAb. The TCR library was made from RNA extracted from PBMCs. The sequencing here drew on peripheral blood mononuclear cells (PBMCs), taken when the disease was refractory, from a patient treated with antithyroid drugs. These receptors were obtained from a female donor with Graves disease.

The sample holds one count of this clonotype. The rearrangement links TRBV12-3 or TRBV12-4 to TRBJ1-2; 7 bases are shared with TRBD1. Trimming removed 4 bases from V and 8 bases from J; junction bases left unmatched: 4. This CDR3 spans 12 amino acids. In DNA, the CDR3 is TGTGCCAGCAGTTGGGACAGCGGCGGCTACACCTTC. It codes for CASSWDSGGYTF.

On this clonotype itself: One end of the junction is discordant with germline, which a read error may explain. This sequence joins TRBV28 and TRBJ1-3, with D maybe TRBD1 (6 bases). Germline V gene lookup returns CDR1 MDHEN and CDR2 SYDVKM. CDR3 size: 15 residues. CDR3 protein: CASSLLDSSGNTICF. Here the CDR3 DNA reads TGTGCCAGCAGTTTATTGGACAGCTCTGGAAACACCATATGTTTT. Drawing the rest from reference TRBV28 and TRBJ1-3, the complete variable domain is DVKVTQSSRYLVKRTGEKVFLECVQDMDHENMFWYRQDPGLGLRLIYFSYDVKMKEKGDIPEGYSVSREKKERFSLILESASTNQTSMYLCASSLLDSSGNTICFGEGSWLTVV.

In its sample, this clonotype was seen many times. CDR3 nucleotide sequence: TGTGCCAGCAGCCAACCGGGACTAGCGGGAGGGTTCGAGCAGTACTTC. Its protein product is CASSQPGLAGGFEQYF. The chain uses TRBV11-2 and TRBJ2-7, with TRBD2 matching 16 bases. Germline trimming cut 5 bases from V and 6 bases from J; bases unmatched to any gene: 7. Germline V CDR1 and CDR2: SGHAT, FQNNGV. The CDR3 extends over 16 amino acids.

Only a few counts were recorded for this clonotype. V and J are TRBV20-1 and TRBJ1-2; no definite D call. Germline values: CDR1 DFQATT, CDR2 SNEGSKA (reference sequence). The CDR3 covers 16 residues. Deletions cut 0 bases from V and 2 bases from J, with 16 bases between. The CDR3 sequence: CSARDYYGPTNYGYTF. The CDR3 DNA reads TGCAGTGCTAGAGACTACTATGGGCCTACCAACTATGGCTACACCTTC.

The gene calls are TRBV7-9 and TRBJ1-2; D is ambiguous. Germline CDR1 SEHNR, CDR2 FQNEAQ (reference sequence). Trimming stripped 5 bases from V and 4 bases from J, with 17 bases between. The CDR3 is made up of 15 amino acids. In nucleotides, the CDR3 is TGTGCCAGCAGCGCCAGCACCACAAGGAGCTATGGCTACACCTTC. Translating gives CASSASTTRSYGYTF.

This clonotype was observed a few times. V is TRBV19 and J is TRBJ1-5; the D gene is possibly TRBD1 (5 bases). Germline loops: CDR1 LNHDA, CDR2 SQIVND (reference sequence). This CDR3 contains 15 residues. V dropped 3 bases and J dropped 2 bases, with 11 bases sitting between them. CDR3 sequence: CASSILGVGNQPQHF. The CDR3 DNA reads TGTGCCAGTAGTATCTTGGGGGTCGGCAATCAGCCCCAGCATTTT. The full variable domain, rest sourced from reference TRBV19 and TRBJ1-5, is DGGITQSPKYLFRKEGQNVTLSCEQNLNHDAMYWYRQDPGQGLRLIYYSQIVNDFQKGDIAEGYSVSREKKESFPLTVTSAQKNPTAFYLCASSILGVGNQPQHFGDGTRLSIL.

A remark on this clonotype: This sequence may be a read error, since a much larger clone differs from it by one base. V is TRBV5-1 and J is TRBJ2-2; the D call may be TRBD1 or TRBD2 (5 bases each). CDR1 and CDR2 from the germline V gene are SGHRS and YFSETQ. V gave up 3 bases and J gave up 2 bases, with 11 bases separating them. The CDR3 consists of 15 residues. In DNA form, the CDR3 reads TGCGCCAGCAGCTACCGGGACGCTAACACCGGGGAGCTGTTTTTT. Encoded protein: CASSYRDANTGELFF.

The CDR3 DNA follows: TGTGCCAGCAGTTTAGTAACCAGCGGGAGGGCCAATACGCAGTATTTT. This codes for CASSLVTSGRANTQYF. V usage is TRBV27 and J usage is TRBJ2-3, with 10 positions matching TRBD2. The V and J ends lost 2 bases and 7 bases, in that order; junction bases with no gene match: 9. Germline-derived CDR1 and CDR2 are MNHEY and SMNVEV (reference sequence). The CDR3 runs 16 residues.

Comment on this clonotype: A much larger clonotype is one base distant, so this may be a read error. This chain uses TRBV28 with TRBJ2-5; D may correspond to TRBD1 or TRBD2 (5 bases each). Trimming removed 6 bases at V and 9 bases at J, with 17 bases between. CDR3 length: 13 amino acids. Germline CDR1 and CDR2: MDHEN and SYDVKM. The CDR3 DNA follows: TGTGCCAGCAGCTTGCAGGGAATGGAGGCCCAGTACTTC. Amino acid sequence: CASSLQGMEAQYF.

The rearrangement uses TRBV24-1 and TRBJ2-7, with 16 positions matching TRBD2. The V segment lost 4 bases and the J segment 5 bases; nucleotides outside the gene matches: 13. Germline loops: CDR1 KGHDR, CDR2 SFDVKD. CDR3 size: 19 residues. The CDR3 region has the DNA TGTGCCACCAGTGACTACGGGACTAGCGGGAGGGGCCGGGAGGACGAGCAGTACTTC. Its protein product is CATSDYGTSGRGREDEQYF.

In regard to this clonotype: The junction shows a germline mismatch at one end, possibly a read error. The CDR3 loop reads CAGREQAGTNTEAFF. The CDR3 bases are TGTGCCGGCAGAGAACAGGCAGGGACTAACACTGAAGCTTTCTTT. The gene calls are TRBV2 and TRBJ1-1; perhaps TRBD1 as D (5 bases). Germline CDR1 reads SNHLY; CDR2 reads FYNNEI. This CDR3 has 15 residues.

The V and J genes are TRBV7-8 and TRBJ1-3, with TRBD1 as a possible D gene (6 bases). Germline V gene lookup returns CDR1 SGHVS and CDR2 FQNEAQ. CDR3 length equals 15 residues. V was shortened by 4 bases and J by 2 bases, with 12 bases between the two germline ends. As DNA, the CDR3 is TGTGCCAGCAGCTCGCGGGGGGGCCCTGGAAACACCATATATTTT. Encoded protein: CASSSRGGPGNTIYF.

This clonotype was counted only a few times. CDR3 loop: CASSGELNTGELFF. As DNA, the CDR3 is TGCGCCAGCAGTGGTGAACTCAACACCGGGGAGCTGTTTTTT. This chain uses TRBV10-2 with TRBJ2-2; D is unresolved. The germline CDR1 and CDR2 sequences are WSHSY and SAAADI. CDR3 length: 14 residues. V gave up 4 bases and J gave up 2 bases, with 8 bases separating them.

The J gene is TRBJ2-7, the V gene TRBV20-1; TRBD2 matches at 7 bases. This CDR3 has 15 amino acids. Trimming removed 5 bases from V and 3 bases from J; junction bases left unmatched: 13. CDR1 DFQATT and CDR2 SNEGSKA come from the germline V gene (reference sequence). The CDR3 DNA reads TGCAGTGCTCTGAATGAGAGGACGGGAGGCTACGAGCAGTACTTC. It yields the protein CSALNERTGGYEQYF.

This clonotype was recorded only once. The chain carries TRBV7-3 and TRBJ2-7; 9 positions match TRBD1. The DNA matches TRBJ2-1 better at its end, which makes the J call doubtful. Germline loops: CDR1 SGHTA, CDR2 FQGTGA. This CDR3 has 14 amino acids. The CDR3 here is CASSPTGTGSGQFF. Written as DNA, the CDR3 is TGTGCCAGCAGCCCAACCGGGACAGGGAGTGGGCAGTTCTTC.

V gene TRBV5-1 combines with J gene TRBJ2-3; 8 bases match TRBD2. The CDR3 is 15 residues long. Germline lookup yields CDR1 SGHRS and CDR2 YFSETQ. The V and J ends lost 4 bases and 3 bases, in that order; junction bases with no gene match: 7. The CDR3 DNA is TGCGCCAGCAGCGACGGGGGGACTAGAACAGATACGCAGTATTTT. Translating it yields CASSDGGTRTDTQYF. Based on the CDR3 plus reference TRBV5-1 and TRBJ2-3, the full variable domain is KAGVTQTPRYLIKTRGQQVTLSCSPISGHRSVSWYQQTPGQGLQFLFEYFSETQRNKGNFPGRFSGRQFSNSRSEMNVSTLELGDSALYLCASSDGGTRTDTQYFGPGTRLTVL.

The sample holds many counts of this clonotype. J is TRBJ1-2 and V is TRBV28, with 10 bases that match TRBD1. CDR3 length: 13 amino acids. The ends lost 6 bases at V and 4 bases at J; junction bases unmatched: 2. Germline assignment: CDR1 MDHEN and CDR2 SYDVKM. Written as DNA, the CDR3 is TGTGCCAGCAGGACAGGGGGCGGCTATGGCTACACCTTC. Residues: CASRTGGGYGYTF.